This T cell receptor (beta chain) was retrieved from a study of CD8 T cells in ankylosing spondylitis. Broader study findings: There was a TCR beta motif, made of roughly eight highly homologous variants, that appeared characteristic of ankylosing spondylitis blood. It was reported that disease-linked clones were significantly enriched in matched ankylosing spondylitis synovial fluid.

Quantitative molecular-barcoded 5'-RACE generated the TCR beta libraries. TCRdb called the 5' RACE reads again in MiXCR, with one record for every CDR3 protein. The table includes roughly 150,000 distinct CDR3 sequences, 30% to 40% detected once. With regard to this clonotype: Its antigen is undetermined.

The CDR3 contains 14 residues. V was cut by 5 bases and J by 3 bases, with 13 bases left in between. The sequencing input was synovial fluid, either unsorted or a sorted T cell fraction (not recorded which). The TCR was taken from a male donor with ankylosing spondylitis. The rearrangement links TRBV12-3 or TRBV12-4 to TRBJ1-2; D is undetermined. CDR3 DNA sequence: TGTGCCAGCAGTATACCCGGACGGTACTATGGCTACACCTTC. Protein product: CASSIPGRYYGYTF.